This TCR beta chain is from a study of T-cell reconstitution after alpha-beta-depleted transplantation in children (dated by TCRdb to the mid-2010s). Turning to the overall study: The study quantitatively tracked T-cell immune reconstitution after TCRalphabeta/CD19-depleted allogeneic hematopoietic cell transplantation in children using TCR repertoire profiling.

Reading the label with the study, this specimen's treatment or condition is: allogeneic hematopoietic cell transplantation with graft depleted of TCRalphabeta T cells and CD19 B cells. The transplant recipients were children given TCRalphabeta/CD19-depleted allogeneic hematopoietic cell grafts. The germline V gene provides CDR1 MGHRA and CDR2 YSYEKL. The CDR3 has 18 amino acids, counting the end cysteine and phenylalanine. The only DNA kept is the CDR3, 54 bases in frame from the first base. V is pared back by 3 bases and J by 8 bases, with 26 bases lying between the germline termini. Of note for this clonotype: Its antigen specificity is not known. No much larger clone exists at a distance of one base, and base qualities are not known.

The library relied on PCR. TCRdb shows the sequencer as Illumina HiSeq 2500. To normalize quantification of the TCRbeta repertoire, the TCR libraries were built with molecular barcoding that relied on unique molecular identifiers. The raw public reads went through TCRdb reprocessing: fastp at Q25, MiXCR clone calling, in-frame beta chains kept. Duplicate CDR3 protein sequences are folded into a single record with the most common DNA and genes. The sample has about 200,000 distinct CDR3 sequences on record, just under 6.5% of them singletons. Of the sample, just over 4.5% falls within the top ten clones. Study-wide findings and limitations: The apparently early alphabetaT-cell count recovery about two months after transplant was reportedly dependent on only several hundred rapidly expanded clones derived from non-depleted graft cells. In some patients, the high TCRbeta diversity seen at day 60 was put down to recipient T cells and intrathymic progenitors that had survived conditioning. Over the following months the frequencies of hyperexpanded clones went down, and after one year T-cell counts and TCRbeta diversity were mostly credited to newly produced T cells.

The rearranged segments are TRBV4-1 and TRBJ2-1; the D gene assignment is ambiguous. This specimen was PBMCs, taken before TCRalphabeta/CD19-depleted stem cell transplant. The receptor's source is a girl under three years old with combined immunodeficiency, due to receive a stem cell transplant. The nucleotide sequence is given as TGCGCCAGCAGCCAGCACATCCGGGCCCCTCTTTGGTCAGATGAGCAGTTCTTC. Its protein reads: CASSQHIRAPLWSDEQFF.